The 31 T cell receptor beta chains below all came from one sample that was sequenced in a study of control samples from healthy donors and cancer patients. The assay was immunoSEQ multiplex PCR, and TCRdb's table has in-frame clones only and misses some. This table holds about 19,000 clones, approximately 80% found once. What was sequenced was PBMCs. These receptors came from an older woman with lung cancer.

V gene TRBV28 combines with J gene TRBJ1-2; TRBD1 aligns across 7 bases. After removal of 4 bases from V and 5 bases from J, the junction contained 10 bases not matched to a gene. CDR3 size: 15 residues. Germline CDR1 MDHEN, CDR2 SYDVKM. The CDR3 loop is CASSYGDREVYGYTF. As DNA, the CDR3 is TGTGCCAGCAGTTATGGCGACAGGGAAGTATATGGCTACACCTTC.

This chain connects TRBV7-2 to TRBJ2-1; no definite D call. V gave up 2 bases and J gave up 9 bases, with 8 bases separating them. Per germline, CDR1 SGHTA and CDR2 FQGNSA. The CDR3 is 12 residues long. The CDR3 loop is CASSLIATEQFF. Here the CDR3 DNA reads TGTGCCAGCAGCTTAATCGCGACTGAGCAGTTCTTC.

This chain links TRBV9 with TRBJ2-6, with 7 bases fitting TRBD1. The CDR3 has 15 residues. V gave up 2 bases and J gave up 4 bases; unmatched junction bases: 3. CDR1 SGDLS and CDR2 YYNGEE come from the germline V gene. The CDR3 bases are TGTGCCAGCAGCGTCCTGGGACAGGGGGCCAACGTCCTGACTTTC. Protein: CASSVLGQGANVLTF.

The J gene is TRBJ2-3, the V gene TRBV7-3; D unresolved. The CDR3 runs 13 residues. Germline V lookup: CDR1 SGHTA, CDR2 FQGTGA. Trimming left V 5 bases short and J 4 bases short, with 10 bases between. The CDR3 DNA reads as TGTGCCAGCAGCCCCAACTATGCAGATACGCAGTATTTT. Translating it yields CASSPNYADTQYF.

The chain recombines TRBV19 with TRBJ1-4; 10 positions match TRBD1. Germline CDR1 is LNHDA and CDR2 is SQIVND (reference sequence). This CDR3 contains 19 residues. The junction had 11 bases not matched to a gene; V was cut back by 3 bases and J by 1 base. The CDR3 sequence is CASSMRVTGQGRTNEKLFF. The CDR3 DNA reads as TGTGCCAGTAGTATGAGGGTAACGGGACAGGGGAGAACTAATGAAAAACTGTTTTTT. Drawing the rest from reference TRBV19 and TRBJ1-4, the complete variable domain is DGGITQSPKYLFRKEGQNVTLSCEQNLNHDAMYWYRQDPGQGLRLIYYSQIVNDFQKGDIAEGYSVSREKKESFPLTVTSAQKNPTAFYLCASSMRVTGQGRTNEKLFFGSGTQLSVL.

This rearrangement joins TRBV24-1 to TRBJ2-3; no reliable D call. CDR1 and CDR2 (germline): KGHDR, SFDVKD. Trimming left V 3 bases short and J 2 bases short, with 17 bases between. The length of the CDR3 is 17 residues. DNA of the CDR3: TGTGCCACCAGTGATAACCTAGACAAGCCTCACACAGATACGCAGTATTTT. This translates into CATSDNLDKPHTDTQYF.

For the CDR3, the DNA is TGTGCCACCAGTGGATCGACTAGTTATGAGCAGTTCTTC. Amino acids: CATSGSTSYEQFF. The chain links TRBV24-1 to TRBJ2-1; D perhaps matches TRBD2 (6 bases). The CDR3 consists of 13 residues. The germline gives CDR1 KGHDR, CDR2 SFDVKD. The V end was cut by 5 bases, the J end by 8 bases, with 12 bases between.

This chain connects TRBV5-4 to TRBJ1-2, with D uncertain. The ends were cut back, 0 bases at V and 3 bases at J, with 0 bases in the middle. The CDR3 is 11 amino acids. The germline V gene has CDR1 SGHNT and CDR2 YYREEE (reference sequence). In DNA form, the CDR3 reads TGTGCCAGCAGCTTGGACTATGGCTACACCTTC. Encoded protein: CASSLDYGYTF. Complete variable domain (other parts from reference TRBV5-4 and TRBJ1-2): ETGVTQSPTHLIKTRGQQVTLRCSSQSGHNTVSWYQQALGQGPQFIFQYYREEENGRGNFPPRFSGLQFPNYSSELNVNALELDDSALYLCASSLDYGYTFGSGTRLTVV.

This clone has only one observation. This chain connects TRBV15 to TRBJ2-1; D uncertain. The length of the CDR3 is 11 residues. V lost 4 bases and J 6 bases, leaving 4 bases between the germline ends. CDR1 and CDR2 (germline): LNHNV, YYDKDF (reference sequence). The CDR3 region has the DNA TGTGCCACCAGCAACGGCAATGAGCAGTTCTTC. The encoded protein is CATSNGNEQFF.

The chain joins TRBV2 to TRBJ1-2, with D hard to call. This CDR3 is 13 amino acids long. Trimming took 1 base from V and 8 from J, leaving 11 bases between them. The germline gives CDR1 SNHLY, CDR2 FYNNEI. In DNA, the CDR3 is TGTGCCAGCAGTGAAGTCTCGAGTCGGGGCTACACCTTC. The encoded protein is CASSEVSSRGYTF.

The genes are TRBV19 and TRBJ2-2, with TRBD2 matching 9 bases. The CDR3 runs 16 residues. The germline V gene encodes CDR1 LNHDA and CDR2 SQIVND (reference sequence). The V gene end was trimmed by 10 bases and the J gene end by 0 bases; junction bases not matched to a gene: 9. This CDR3 reads CATISGSYTNTGELFF. CDR3 DNA: TGTGCCACCATTAGCGGGAGCTATACGAACACCGGGGAGCTGTTTTTT.

The rearrangement joins TRBV6-6 to TRBJ1-5; TRBD1 agrees at 7 bases. CDR3 size: 16 residues. V trimming: 8 bases; J trimming: 0 bases; junction bases outside the gene matches: 10. Germline CDR1 and CDR2: MNHNY and SVGAGI (reference sequence). The DNA of the CDR3 is TGTGCCAGCGCCAAGGGACAGATGAATAGCAATCAGCCCCAGCATTTT. Protein: CASAKGQMNSNQPQHF.

The CDR3 DNA sequence: TGTGCCAGCAAATTCAGAGCTGCAACTAATGAAAAACTGTTTTTT. Translation gives CASKFRAATNEKLFF. This rearrangement joins TRBV27 to TRBJ1-4, with D unresolved. This CDR3 comprises 15 residues. Germline lookup yields CDR1 MNHEY and CDR2 SMNVEV (reference sequence). The V and J ends lost 7 bases and 0 bases respectively, with 12 bases between them.

The gene calls are TRBV7-2 and TRBJ1-1; 7 bases line up with TRBD1. The V gene end was trimmed by 1 base and the J gene end by 5 bases; junction bases not matched to a gene: 7. The CDR3 is 15 residues long. Germline CDR1 and CDR2: SGHTA and FQGNSA. CDR3: CASSLVRQGGTEAFF. The CDR3 bases are TGTGCCAGCAGCTTAGTACGGCAGGGGGGTACTGAAGCTTTCTTT.

V gene TRBV7-9 combines with J gene TRBJ2-1; 10 nucleotides line up with TRBD2. The germline CDR1 and CDR2 sequences are SEHNR and FQNEAQ (reference sequence). The CDR3 covers 16 residues. Losses at the gene ends were 1 base for V and 7 bases for J; bases not matched to a gene: 7. This chain's CDR3 is CASSLGAGGPGNEQFF. The CDR3 DNA reads TGTGCCAGCAGCTTAGGAGCGGGAGGGCCCGGGAATGAGCAGTTCTTC.

This CDR3 is CASSLVVNENYGYTF. As DNA, the CDR3 is TGCGCCAGCAGCTTGGTTGTGAATGAGAACTATGGCTACACCTTC. The rearrangement links TRBV5-1 to TRBJ1-2; no firm D call. Germline V gene data show CDR1 as SGHRS and CDR2 as YFSETQ. With 0 bases removed from V and 2 bases from J, the gap between germline ends came to 11 bases. CDR3 length equals 15 residues.

The chain has TRBV7-3 and TRBJ2-3; 11 bases are a match to TRBD2. The CDR3 totals 16 residues. Germline V gives CDR1 SGHTA, CDR2 FQGTGA. Trimming took 2 bases from V and 3 from J; bases not matched to a gene: 4. CDR3 sequence (DNA): TGTGCCAGCAGCTTACTAGCGGGAGGTGAGACAGATACGCAGTATTTT. Its translation is CASSLLAGGETDTQYF. Complete variable domain (other parts from reference TRBV7-3 and TRBJ2-3): GAGVSQTPSNKVTEKGKYVELRCDPISGHTALYWYRQSLGQGPEFLIYFQGTGAADDSGLPNDRFFAVRPEGSVSTLKIQRTERGDSAVYLCASSLLAGGETDTQYFGPGTRLTVL.

The chain employs TRBV5-1 and TRBJ2-7; D call uncertain. Germline values: CDR1 SGHRS, CDR2 YFSETQ. This CDR3 spans 11 amino acids. V was trimmed by 4 bases and J by 2 bases, leaving 4 bases between them. The CDR3 loop reads CASSTTYEQYF. In nucleotides, the CDR3 is TGCGCCAGCAGCACGACCTACGAGCAGTACTTC.

The chain employs TRBV28 and TRBJ1-6, with D possibly TRBD1 on 5 matching bases. The germline V gene encodes CDR1 MDHEN and CDR2 SYDVKM. The CDR3 sequence is 16 residues long. The ends were cut back, 6 bases at V and 10 bases at J, with 22 bases in the middle. The CDR3 sequence is CASSLTGSGRRSPLHF. The CDR3, as DNA: TGTGCCAGCAGCCTCACGGGTTCGGGGCGAAGGTCACCCCTCCACTTT.

The sample holds a few counts of this clone. The V and J genes are TRBV5-4 and TRBJ1-1; D unclear. Trimming shortened V by 5 bases and J by 0 bases, and 5 bases separated the two germline ends. The CDR3 extends over 12 amino acids. The germline V gene has CDR1 SGHNT and CDR2 YYREEE (reference sequence). CDR3 amino acids: CASSIMNTEAFF. In nucleotides, the CDR3 is TGTGCCAGCAGTATAATGAACACTGAAGCTTTCTTT.

In its sample, this clone was seen a few times. V is TRBV3-1 (or the pseudogene TRBV3-2) and J is TRBJ2-7, with 7 bases fitting TRBD1. V shed 10 bases and J 1 base; nucleotides not matched to a gene: 7. Germline CDR1 is LGHDT and CDR2 is YNNKEL (reference sequence). The CDR3 sequence is 13 residues long. CDR3 coding DNA: TGTGCCACCCGACAGGGCATGTCCTACGAGCAGTACTTC. Translation: CATRQGMSYEQYF.

V gene TRBV6-1 combines with J gene TRBJ2-7, with D possibly matching TRBD2 (6 bases). The CDR3 loop spans 15 amino acids. Germline CDR1 is MNHNS and CDR2 is SASEGT. Trimming shortened V by 2 bases and J by 3 bases, and 14 bases separated the two germline ends. CDR3 protein: CASSESTSDYYEQYF. In DNA, the CDR3 is TGTGCCAGCAGTGAATCCACGTCGGACTACTACGAGCAGTACTTC.

This clone was detected only a few times. The chain links TRBV2 to TRBJ1-2; a possible D gene is TRBD1 (6 bases). Germline-derived CDR1 and CDR2 are SNHLY and FYNNEI. This CDR3 spans 14 amino acids. The V and J ends lost 5 bases and 4 bases respectively, with 14 bases between them. The CDR3 DNA is TGTGCCAGCAGTACTTCAGGGGCCTCCTATGGCTACACCTTC. It encodes CASSTSGASYGYTF.

In its sample, this clone was seen a few times. The chain carries TRBV28 and TRBJ2-5; 11 bases are shared with TRBD1. This CDR3 comprises 16 residues. CDR1 is MDHEN, CDR2 SYDVKM, per germline. V was clipped by 3 bases and J by 2 bases; unmatched bases: 5. DNA for the CDR3: TGTGCCAGCAGTTTGCTGGGACAGGGGGATCAAGAGACCCAGTACTTC. Translated: CASSLLGQGDQETQYF.

The V and J genes are TRBV23-1 and TRBJ1-2; perhaps TRBD1 as D (6 bases). TRBV23-1 is treated as an ORF (open reading frame) with a function not yet certain. V was shortened by 0 bases and J by 2 bases, with 19 bases between the two germline ends. This CDR3 is built from 18 residues. This CDR3 reads CASSQSEGGSIPNYGYTF. In DNA, the CDR3 is TGCGCCAGCAGTCAATCGGAAGGGGGTAGTATTCCGAACTATGGCTACACCTTC.

Here the CDR3 DNA reads TGTGCCAGCAGCTTATCAGACGGCCAGCCCCAGCATTTT. Protein product: CASSLSDGQPQHF. The J gene is TRBJ1-5, the V gene TRBV7-6; D not certain. Germline lookup yields CDR1 SGHVS and CDR2 FNYEAQ. The CDR3 spans 13 residues. V lost 2 bases, J lost 7 bases, and 9 bases lay in between.

The V call is TRBV6-5, the J call TRBJ2-3, with TRBD1 as a possible D gene (5 bases). The CDR3 consists of 13 residues. CDR1 MNHEY and CDR2 SVGAGI come from the germline V gene. The V and J ends lost 6 bases and 6 bases respectively, with 13 bases between them. The CDR3 nucleotides are TGTGCCAGCAGGAGAGTACAGGTCGATACGCAGTATTTT. Its protein is CASRRVQVDTQYF.

V gene TRBV27 combines with J gene TRBJ2-7; TRBD1 agrees at 11 bases. The CDR3 runs 14 residues. Germline-derived CDR1 and CDR2 are MNHEY and SMNVEV (reference sequence). V shed 3 bases, J shed 5 bases, and the junction held 3 bases outside the gene matches. CDR3 nucleotide sequence: TGTGCCAGCAGTTTTGGACAGGGGGCTAACGAGCAGTACTTC. This sequence encodes CASSFGQGANEQYF.

This sequence joins TRBV11-1 and TRBJ2-4; 8 bases are a match to TRBD2. CDR1 is SGHAT, CDR2 FQDESV, per germline (reference sequence). This CDR3 has 14 residues. Losses at the gene ends were 5 bases for V and 8 bases for J; bases not matched to a gene: 8. CDR3 amino acids: CASSRSGLAYIQYF. The CDR3 nucleotides read TGTGCCAGCAGCCGGAGCGGACTAGCTTACATTCAGTACTTC.

Concerning this clone: The junction shows a germline mismatch at one end, possibly a read error. The chain joins TRBV7-8 to TRBJ2-7; D is unclear. This CDR3 spans 13 amino acids. Germline loops: CDR1 SGHVS, CDR2 FQNEAQ. CDR3 residues: CASSFRQRYEQYF. CDR3 coding DNA: TGTGCCAGCAGCTTCCGCCAGCGTTACGAACAGTACTTC.

This chain connects TRBV6-4 to TRBJ1-6, with a tentative D call TRBD1 (5 bases). This CDR3 contains 15 residues. Germline V gene sequence: CDR1 MRHNA, CDR2 SNTAGT. The germline V and J ends were trimmed by 5 bases and 5 bases, with 13 bases remaining between them. The chain's CDR3 is CASSPTGRHNSPLHF. The CDR3, as DNA: TGTGCCAGCAGTCCGACGGGACGACATAATTCACCCCTCCACTTT.